This is a list of T cell receptor beta chains from one sample in a study of shared clonotypes between healthy human individuals. The protocol was immunoSEQ multiplex PCR, while the TCRdb copy is restricted to in-frame clones and leaves out a portion. The sample contains about 1 million clones, around 74% of which appear only once. The sequencing input was memory CD4+ T cells sorted from blood. All receptors come from a man between 18 and 35 years old in good health. Both conserved end residues are part of each CDR3. A D gene is named only where the DNA matches it firmly. Expanded clones get a size class; other rows say once, few or many, or leave the size out.

j_gene,v_gene,d_gene,abundance,CDR3nt,CDR3aa
TRBJ2-1,TRBV9,TRBD1,-,TGTGCCAGCAGCCCGCAAACAGGGGGCAATGAGCAGTTCTTC,CASSPQTGGNEQFF
TRBJ2-3,TRBV5-1,TRBD2,-,TGCGCCAGCAGCCCCCGGGTAGCGGGAGGGCCTACAGATACGCAGTATTTT,CASSPRVAGGPTDTQYF
TRBJ1-5,TRBV10-2,-,-,TGCGCCAGCAGTGTAAACCCAGGAGATAATCAGCCCCAGCATTTT,CASSVNPGDNQPQHF
TRBJ2-2,TRBV11-2,TRBD2,few,TGTGCCAGCAGCCTAGCGGGTTTCACCGGGGAGCTGTTTTTT,CASSLAGFTGELFF
TRBJ1-3,TRBV10-3,-,-,TGTGCCAGCAGGGACCCTGGAAACACCATATATTTT,CASRDPGNTIYF
TRBJ1-6,TRBV2,-,few,TGTGCCAGCGTAGCCACACTCAATTCACCCCTCCACTTT,CASVATLNSPLHF
TRBJ1-4,TRBV19,-,once,TGTGCCAGTAGCGTACAGGGTTCTAATGAAAAACTGTTTTTT,CASSVQGSNEKLFF
TRBJ1-1,TRBV2,TRBD1,once,TGTGCCAGCAGTCCCGGGACAGGGTTTGGCGACACTGAAGCTTTCTTT,CASSPGTGFGDTEAFF
TRBJ1-3,TRBV18,-,-,TGTGCCAGCTCACGAGGGTTTGGCTCCTCTGGAAACACCATATATTTT,CASSRGFGSSGNTIYF
TRBJ1-1,TRBV5-1,-,-,TGCGCCAGCAGCTTTGGCCAGAACACTGAAGCTTTCTTT,CASSFGQNTEAFF
TRBJ2-2,TRBV29-1,-,-,TGCAGCGTTGACACAGCTAACACCGGGGAGCTGTTTTTT,CSVDTANTGELFF
TRBJ2-6,TRBV12-5,-,few,TGTGCTAGTGGTTTGGTCCCAGGGTTTAGCTCTGGGGCCAACGTCCTGACTTTC,CASGLVPGFSSGANVLTF
TRBJ2-7,TRBV5-1,-,-,TGCGCCAGCAGCTTGGACCCAGGAGGCTACGAGCAGTACTTC,CASSLDPGGYEQYF
TRBJ1-1,TRBV28,-,-,TGTGCCAGCCCCCGGCCCGGGGGCGAATTGGATGAAGCTTTCTTT,CASPRPGGELDEAFF
TRBJ2-3,TRBV4-1,TRBD1,-,TGCGCCAGCAGCCAAGATAGCGGACAGGGACCAACAGATACGCAGTATTTT,CASSQDSGQGPTDTQYF
TRBJ1-2,TRBV10-3,TRBD1,few,TGTGCCATAACTAGGGCAGGGGGCGGCTACACCTTC,CAITRAGGGYTF
TRBJ2-1,TRBV9,TRBD1,-,TGTGCCAGCAGCCCCCGGACAGGGAACCCTACCTACAATGAGCAGTTCTTC,CASSPRTGNPTYNEQFF
TRBJ1-5,TRBV27,-,-,TGTGCCAGCAGTCAGGGGACCTATAGCAATCAGCCCCAGCATTTT,CASSQGTYSNQPQHF
TRBJ2-7,TRBV7-2,-,-,TGTGCCAGCCAGCGGGTGAGGGGAGCCTACGAGCAGTACTTC,CASQRVRGAYEQYF
TRBJ1-4,TRBV2,TRBD1,-,TGTGCCAGCAGGGTAGAACAGGGGGCTGGAAAACTGTTTTTT,CASRVEQGAGKLFF
TRBJ1-2,TRBV5-6,TRBD1,once,TGTGCCAGCAGCTCCGGGACAGGGAGCCCTAACTATGGCTACACCTTC,CASSSGTGSPNYGYTF
TRBJ1-5,TRBV6-5,TRBD1,-,TGTGCCAGCAGAACCGGGACAGGGGGCAATCAGCCCCAGCATTTT,CASRTGTGGNQPQHF
TRBJ1-1,TRBV28,-,few,TGTGCCAGCAGTTGGGGGCACCCACCGACGGGAGCTTTCTTT,CASSWGHPPTGAFF
TRBJ1-2,TRBV7-9,TRBD1,-,TGTGCCAGCAGCTCGACTTTCACAGGGGCGGGCTACACCTTC,CASSSTFTGAGYTF
TRBJ1-1,TRBV27,-,many,TGTGCCAGCAGTACCCATAGTCCGGGCGCTGAAGCTTTCTTT,CASSTHSPGAEAFF
TRBJ2-1,TRBV7-7,-,-,TGTGCTAGCAGCTTATCCAGCGGATACAATGAGCAGTTCTTC,CASSLSSGYNEQFF
TRBJ2-3,TRBV7-9,TRBD1,-,TGTGCCAGCAGCTTCGGACAGGGGGGTATTCTGGGCACAGATACGCAGTATTTT,CASSFGQGGILGTDTQYF
TRBJ2-7,TRBV6-7,TRBD1,few,TGTGCCAGCAGTTACATGTTCCAGGGGGCCGATATAGACGAGCAGTACTTC,CASSYMFQGADIDEQYF
TRBJ1-1,TRBV6-4,TRBD1,-,TGTGCCAGCAGTGCACAGGGGAAGGGTGAAGCTTTCTTT,CASSAQGKGEAFF
TRBJ2-7,TRBV5-6,-,-,TGTGCCAGCAGCTTGGCCCGTGGCTCCTACGAGCAGTACTTC,CASSLARGSYEQYF
TRBJ1-1,TRBV6-5,TRBD1,-,TGTGCCAGCAGTTCCCAGGGGGATAGAAACACTGAAGCTTTCTTT,CASSSQGDRNTEAFF
TRBJ2-2,TRBV5-4,-,-,TGTGCCAGCAGGGCGGACCTGAACACCGGGGAGCTGTTTTTT,CASRADLNTGELFF
TRBJ1-3,TRBV18,-,-,TGTGCCAGCTCACCTTTCGACGACTCTGGAAACACCATATATTTT,CASSPFDDSGNTIYF
TRBJ2-5,TRBV29-1,-,many,TGCAGCGCTGGCAGGGCCCAAGAGACCCAGTACTTC,CSAGRAQETQYF
TRBJ2-3,TRBV28,-,-,TGTGCCAGCAGTTTCCCCCTACAGGAGGGTACGCAGTATTTT,CASSFPLQEGTQYF
TRBJ2-7,TRBV11-2,-,-,TGTGCCAGCAGCTTTTACGGGACCTACGAGCAGTACTTC,CASSFYGTYEQYF
TRBJ1-6,TRBV28,TRBD1,-,TGTGCCAGCAGCCTACCGGACAGGGAACATTCACCCCTCCACTTT,CASSLPDREHSPLHF
TRBJ2-2,TRBV5-1,-,-,TGCGCCAGCAGCTTTGGGGGCGAAGTAACCGGGGAGCTGTTTTTT,CASSFGGEVTGELFF
TRBJ1-6,TRBV7-9,-,-,TGTGCCAGCAGCTTAGCGACTCCACCCCTCCACTTT,CASSLATPPLHF
TRBJ2-3,TRBV7-9,TRBD2,-,TGTGCCAGCAGCCCCTCTCAGCTAGCGGGGATCACAGATACGCAGTATTTT,CASSPSQLAGITDTQYF
TRBJ2-3,TRBV5-1,-,-,TGCGCCAGCAGCGGGGCGGACAGAGCTCCTGGCACAGATACGCAGTATTTT,CASSGADRAPGTDTQYF
TRBJ1-1,TRBV30,TRBD1,many,TGTGCCTGGACTTTCCGGGACAGGGACACTGAAGCTTTCTTT,CAWTFRDRDTEAFF
TRBJ2-2,TRBV27,TRBD1,-,TGTGCCAGCAGTTTATCTGGACAGGGGGCTAGCGGGGAGCTGTTTTTT,CASSLSGQGASGELFF
TRBJ2-1,TRBV7-2,-,-,TGTGCCAGCAGCTTAGAACTGGGAAACTATGAGCAGTTCTTC,CASSLELGNYEQFF
TRBJ2-4,TRBV27,TRBD2,many,TGTGCCAGCAGTTCAGCGGGGGGTTCCAAAAACATTCAGTACTTC,CASSSAGGSKNIQYF
TRBJ1-2,TRBV5-1,-,-,TGCGCCAGCAGCTTGATCGGTAGGTTCGACTATGGCTACACCTTC,CASSLIGRFDYGYTF
TRBJ2-7,TRBV29-1,-,-,TGCAGCGTTGAAGAGGGCTCCTACGAGCAGTACTTC,CSVEEGSYEQYF